A single sample gave rise to the 27 T cell receptor beta chains below, sequenced in a study of blood T cells in healthy people across ages (dated by TCRdb to the mid-2010s). The protocol used for the library was 5' RACE. These reads were obtained on an Illumina HiSeq 2500. A second roughly 6 to 12 cycle PCR used a sample-barcoded 5' primer and a J-beta primer mix. TCRdb took the public reads, trimmed them with fastp at Q25, ran MiXCR for clone calling and kept in-frame beta chains. CDR3 protein duplicates are merged, each entry listing the most common genes and DNA. The sample profile shows around 970,000 distinct CDR3 sequences; 51% of them were found once. Of the sample, about a fifth falls within the top ten clones. The specimen sequenced was blood. The receptors come from a woman in her fifties or sixties in good health.

The chain recombines TRBV27 with TRBJ1-1; possibly TRBD1 for D (6 bases). CDR1 MNHEY and CDR2 SMNVEV come from the germline V gene (reference sequence). The length of the CDR3 is 14 residues. Between the trimmed V and J ends, which lost 9 bases and 1 base, there was a span of 15 bases. CDR3: CARRGTPWNTEAFF. The CDR3 region has the DNA TGTGCCAGGCGGGGGACACCTTGGAACACTGAAGCTTTCTTT.

A remark on this clonotype: The junction departs from the called germline gene at one end, perhaps through a read error. The V and J genes are TRBV12-3 or TRBV12-4 and TRBJ1-2; 10 bases match TRBD1. The CDR3 is 14 residues long. The CDR3 loop reads CASRPGTGADGYTF. The CDR3 coding sequence is TGTGCCAGCAGGCCCGGGACAGGGGCAGATGGTTACACCTTC.

This rearrangement joins TRBV7-2 to TRBJ2-7; a weak D match, TRBD1 (6 bases). This CDR3 spans 13 amino acids. The V end was cut by 6 bases, the J end by 5 bases, with 14 bases between. Per germline, CDR1 SGHTA and CDR2 FQGNSA. The CDR3 nucleotides read TGTGCCAGCAGTTGGGGGCGCCGCGACGAGCAGTACTTC. It is translated as CASSWGRRDEQYF. Full variable domain (remainder filled in from reference TRBV7-2 and TRBJ2-7): GAGVSQSPSNKVTEKGKDVELRCDPISGHTALYWYRQSLGQGLEFLIYFQGNSAPDKSGLPSDRFSAERTGGSVSTLTIQRTQQEDSAVYLCASSWGRRDEQYFGPGTRLTVT.

J is TRBJ2-7 and V is TRBV20-1; D might be TRBD2 (6 bases). V shed 6 bases and J shed 0 bases, with 18 bases lying between them. Per germline, CDR1 DFQATT and CDR2 SNEGSKA (reference sequence). The CDR3 runs 15 residues. DNA for the CDR3: TGCAGTGCCCGGGCTGGCGGAGGGGACTCCTACGAGCAGTACTTC. Encoded protein: CSARAGGGDSYEQYF.

The chain recombines TRBV24-1 with TRBJ2-5; no reliable D call. Judging by the DNA end, TRBJ2-7 fits better; the J call may be wrong. The CDR3 spans 12 residues. Germline values: CDR1 KGHDR, CDR2 SFDVKD. This chain's CDR3 is CATSTRYYEQYF. The CDR3 DNA follows: TGTGCCACCAGCACAAGGTACTACGAGCAGTACTTC.

This clonotype came up a few times. The chain carries TRBV25-1 and TRBJ2-7, with 11 bases lining up with TRBD1. Per the germline V gene, CDR1 is MGHDK and CDR2 is SYGVNS. The CDR3 sequence is 13 residues long. The V and J ends lost 10 bases and 5 bases, in that order; junction bases with no gene match: 7. CDR3 in amino acids: CANPDRGLDEQYF. CDR3 nucleotides: TGTGCCAACCCGGACAGGGGGCTTGACGAGCAGTACTTC.

This chain links TRBV6-6 with TRBJ2-1; 9 bases align to TRBD2. The CDR3 is made up of 17 amino acids. Germline trimming cut 1 base from V and 5 bases from J; bases unmatched to any gene: 9. Germline CDR1 is MNHNY and CDR2 is SVGAGI (reference sequence). The CDR3 region is CASSYLPRLAENNEQFF. DNA of the CDR3: TGTGCCAGCAGTTACTTACCGAGACTAGCGGAAAACAATGAGCAGTTCTTC.

The rearrangement joins TRBV20-1 to TRBJ2-4, with 7 bases that match TRBD2. The J call is doubtful: the DNA matches TRBJ2-7 better. The CDR3 is 15 amino acids. Germline CDR1 and CDR2: DFQATT and SNEGSKA (reference sequence). Here the CDR3 reads CSASGGSGPTYEQYF. CDR3 bases: TGCAGTGCCTCCGGGGGTAGCGGGCCGACCTACGAGCAGTACTTC.

In this sample, this clonotype turned up a few times. The chain uses TRBV18 and TRBJ1-2; 7 bases map to TRBD1. Per germline, CDR1 KGHSH and CDR2 LQKENI. CDR3 length: 14 residues. Losses at the gene ends were 3 bases for V and 7 bases for J; bases not matched to a gene: 8. The CDR3 DNA reads TGTGCCAGCTCACCCACAGGGGAGGATGGTGGCTACACCTTC. Translated: CASSPTGEDGGYTF.

The rearrangement links TRBV28 to TRBJ2-7; 7 nucleotides align to TRBD2. The germline V gene encodes CDR1 MDHEN and CDR2 SYDVKM. This CDR3 has 14 residues. V was clipped by 11 bases and J by 5 bases; unmatched bases: 15. The CDR3 spells CAAYSGLIPDEQYF. CDR3 nucleotide sequence: TGTGCCGCCTATTCGGGACTAATCCCTGACGAGCAGTACTTC.

This chain connects TRBV20-1 to TRBJ2-1; the match to TRBD2 covers 9 bases. The CDR3 length is 15 residues. The V gene's germline CDR1 is DFQATT and CDR2 SNEGSKA (reference sequence). With V trimmed by 5 bases and J by 3 bases, 8 bases remained unmatched. The CDR3 loop reads CSARGLTSGYNEQFF. CDR3 nucleotides: TGCAGTGCTCGAGGACTGACTAGCGGCTACAATGAGCAGTTCTTC.

The chain recombines TRBV29-1 with TRBJ2-3; tentative D call: TRBD2 (5 bases). Germline V gene sequence: CDR1 SQVTM, CDR2 ANQGSEA. Trimming shortened V by 0 bases and J by 3 bases, and 13 bases separated the two germline ends. The CDR3 totals 15 residues. CDR3 coding DNA: TGCAGCGTTGAAGAGTTAACCGGAGGTACAGATACGCAGTATTTT. Protein sequence: CSVEELTGGTDTQYF.

This clonotype was picked up a small number of times. The chain has TRBV29-1 and TRBJ2-7; D uncertain. There are 13 residues in the CDR3. CDR1 SQVTM and CDR2 ANQGSEA come from the germline V gene. Trimming pared 6 bases from V and 2 bases from J, leaving 14 bases between. The CDR3 DNA reads TGCAGCGTCCAAAACCCCAGGACCTACGAGCAGTACTTC. As protein: CSVQNPRTYEQYF.

There are a few counts of this clonotype. The J gene is TRBJ2-5, the V gene TRBV29-1, with TRBD1 identical over 10 bases. CDR3 length: 13 residues. Germline lookup yields CDR1 SQVTM and CDR2 ANQGSEA. V lost 7 bases, J lost 6 bases, and 8 bases stayed unmatched. CDR3 nucleotides: TGCAGCGCAGGACAGGGGGAGGAAAAGACCCAGTACTTC. Encoded protein: CSAGQGEEKTQYF.

V and J are TRBV12-3 or TRBV12-4 and TRBJ2-4; 8 positions match TRBD1. CDR3 length equals 12 residues. Trimming removed 6 bases from V and 15 bases from J; junction bases left unmatched: 10. The chain's CDR3 is CASRLTEDRVYF. In DNA, the CDR3 is TGTGCCAGCAGACTAACCGAGGACAGGGTGTACTTC.

A few counts support this clonotype. The chain couples TRBV24-1 to TRBJ2-3, with D maybe TRBD2 (6 bases). V gave up 4 bases and J gave up 2 bases, with 12 bases separating them. From germline, CDR1 is KGHDR and CDR2 SFDVKD. This CDR3 comprises 15 residues. The CDR3 spells CATSDPGVHTDTQYF. The DNA of the CDR3 is TGTGCCACCAGTGACCCGGGAGTCCACACAGATACGCAGTATTTT.

This clonotype was seen a few times. The chain carries TRBV18 and TRBJ2-1; D ambiguous. Germline V gene lookup returns CDR1 KGHSH and CDR2 LQKENI. V dropped 8 bases and J dropped 8 bases, with 16 bases sitting between them. CDR3 length equals 13 residues. The CDR3 coding sequence is TGTGCCAGCGGAGACAACCTCGACGATGAGCAGTTCTTC. Translated: CASGDNLDDEQFF. Drawing the rest from reference TRBV18 and TRBJ2-1, the complete variable domain is NAGVMQNPRHLVRRRGQEARLRCSPMKGHSHVYWYRQLPEEGLKFMVYLQKENIIDESGMPKERFSAEFPKEGPSILRIQQVVRGDSAAYFCASGDNLDDEQFFGPGTRLTVL.

The sample holds a few counts of this clonotype. The chain uses TRBV18 and TRBJ1-2, with D perhaps TRBD1 (6 bases). This CDR3 region has 16 residues. Germline CDR1 reads KGHSH; CDR2 reads LQKENI. V lost 6 bases to trimming and J lost 8 bases, with 25 bases between them. The CDR3 loop reads CASSRGQTQASGGYTF. For the CDR3, the DNA is TGTGCCAGCTCCCGCGGACAGACCCAGGCCTCTGGCGGCTACACCTTC. Drawing the rest from reference TRBV18 and TRBJ1-2, the complete variable domain is NAGVMQNPRHLVRRRGQEARLRCSPMKGHSHVYWYRQLPEEGLKFMVYLQKENIIDESGMPKERFSAEFPKEGPSILRIQQVVRGDSAAYFCASSRGQTQASGGYTFGSGTRLTVV.

This chain links TRBV18 with TRBJ2-1, with D possibly called TRBD1 or TRBD2 (5 bases each). Germline V lookup: CDR1 KGHSH, CDR2 LQKENI. The CDR3 extends over 16 amino acids. V was cut by 1 base and J by 0 bases, with 10 bases left in between. CDR3 protein: CASSPRGSGSYNEQFF. The CDR3 DNA is TGTGCCAGCTCACCACGGGGGAGTGGCTCCTACAATGAGCAGTTCTTC.

This chain connects TRBV15 to TRBJ2-5, with 8 bases lining up with TRBD1. The end of the DNA aligns better with TRBJ2-7, so the J call may be wrong. CDR1 is LNHNV, CDR2 YYDKDF, per germline (reference sequence). The CDR3 length is 14 residues. Written as DNA, the CDR3 is TGTGCCACCAGCAAGACAGGGGACCACTACGAGCAGTACTTC. Translating gives CATSKTGDHYEQYF.

J is TRBJ1-6 and V is TRBV6-2 or TRBV6-3; D is unclear. V shed 4 bases and J shed 6 bases, with 10 bases lying between them. Germline CDR1 MNHEY, CDR2 SVGEGT. The CDR3 is 14 residues long. The CDR3 loop reads CASSSVRANSPLHF. In DNA, the CDR3 is TGTGCCAGCAGTTCCGTACGAGCTAATTCACCCCTCCACTTT.

This chain links TRBV7-2 with TRBJ2-5, with a tentative D call TRBD2 (5 bases). Trimming left V 3 bases short and J 0 bases short, with 8 bases between. Germline V gene sequence: CDR1 SGHTA, CDR2 FQGNSA. The CDR3 is 14 residues long. The CDR3 nucleotides read TGTGCCAGCAGCTTCCCGGACTACCAAGAGACCCAGTACTTC. This gives the protein CASSFPDYQETQYF.

The CDR3: CASSSRTGTSTDTQYF. Written as DNA, the CDR3 is TGCGCCAGCAGCTCCCGGACAGGAACTAGCACAGATACGCAGTATTTT. The chain combines TRBV5-1 with TRBJ2-3, with TRBD1 matching 7 bases. The germline V gene has CDR1 SGHRS and CDR2 YFSETQ. This CDR3 spans 16 amino acids. J gave up 0 bases and V 3 bases, and 7 bases lay outside the gene matches.

This rearrangement joins TRBV6-5 to TRBJ2-7; 8 bases agree with TRBD1. From germline, CDR1 is MNHEY and CDR2 SVGAGI. This CDR3 has 15 amino acids. With 4 bases clipped from V and 1 base from J, the junction kept 6 bases outside the gene matches. CDR3 bases: TGTGCCAGCAGTTCCCGGACAGGGCTATCCTACGAGCAGTACTTC. This codes for CASSSRTGLSYEQYF.

J is TRBJ2-1 and V is TRBV14; possibly TRBD1 for D (5 bases). This CDR3 is 12 amino acids long. V was cut by 4 bases and J by 11 bases, with 12 bases left in between. The V gene's germline CDR1 is SGHDN and CDR2 FVKESK. The CDR3: CASSPSRQQQFF. The CDR3 bases are TGTGCCAGCAGCCCCTCCCGACAGCAGCAGTTCTTC.

The V gene is TRBV5-1, the J gene TRBJ2-7; 10 nucleotides line up with TRBD2. CDR1 is SGHRS, CDR2 YFSETQ, per germline. Trimming took 3 bases from V and 7 from J; bases not matched to a gene: 7. This CDR3 comprises 14 residues. The CDR3 spells CASSSSGGYNEQYF. In nucleotides, the CDR3 is TGCGCCAGCAGCTCTAGCGGGGGATACAATGAGCAGTACTTC.

A word on this clonotype: The junction and the germline gene differ at one end; a read error may be behind it. The V and J genes are TRBV20-1 and TRBJ2-5; D possibly matches TRBD1 or TRBD2 (5 bases each). Germline V lookup: CDR1 DFQATT, CDR2 SNEGSKA (reference sequence). This CDR3 contains 15 residues. The CDR3 DNA reads as TGCAGTGCAAGAGCCCCGGTAGGGACGCAAGAGACCCAGTACTTC. This translates into CSARAPVGTQETQYF.